These 9 T cell receptor beta chains came from one sample sequenced in a study of beta chain features in type 1 diabetes. Overall study findings and caveats: Within each of all four CD4+ subsets, Type 1 diabetes patients had TCRB CDR3s that were moderately but significantly shorter.

Sequenced material consisted of expressed TCRB transcripts (all of the isolated RNA was reverse transcribed). Clones were sequenced by immunoSEQ multiplex PCR, and TCRdb holds only the in-frame ones, with some missing. This sample yields over 100,000 clones, of which roughly 15% are seen a single time; about 2.5% belongs to the top ten. Their recognized antigens are unknown. The sequenced material came from central memory CD4+ T cells from blood. These receptor sequences come from a man younger than 45 with type 1 diabetes.

This chain connects TRBV27 to TRBJ1-4; D remains ambiguous. CDR3 length: 15 amino acids. The ends were cut back, 4 bases at V and 2 bases at J, with 11 bases in the middle. CDR1 is MNHEY and CDR2 is SMNVEV in the germline V gene (reference sequence). The CDR3 DNA follows: TGTGCCAGCAGTTCTGAAGGACCGACTAATGAAAAACTGTTTTTT. Its protein product is CASSSEGPTNEKLFF.

The chain couples TRBV11-2 to TRBJ1-2; D is ambiguous. Germline CDR1 reads SGHAT; CDR2 reads FQNNGV. The CDR3 extends over 15 amino acids. V lost 5 bases and J 0 bases, leaving 13 bases between the germline ends. The CDR3 is CASSDRRRANYGYTF. Written as DNA, the CDR3 is TGTGCCAGCAGCGATCGGCGTCGGGCTAACTATGGCTACACCTTC.

The rearrangement joins TRBV5-6 to TRBJ1-6; 9 nucleotides agree with TRBD1. This CDR3 has 13 residues. V was pared by 4 bases and J by 12 bases, with 5 bases of the junction left unmatched. Germline values: CDR1 SGHDT, CDR2 YYEEEE. CDR3 amino acids: CASSTDRGRPLHF. As DNA, the CDR3 is TGTGCCAGCAGCACGGACAGGGGTAGACCCCTCCACTTT.

The chain uses TRBV9 and TRBJ1-1; unclear D gene. Germline loops: CDR1 SGDLS, CDR2 YYNGEE. The CDR3 loop spans 12 amino acids. The V and J ends lost 4 bases and 5 bases respectively, with 9 bases between them. CDR3 residues: CASSTRDTEAFF. DNA for the CDR3: TGTGCCAGCAGCACCCGGGATACTGAAGCTTTCTTT.

This sequence joins TRBV11-3 and TRBJ2-2; no clear D. The CDR3 is made up of 14 amino acids. Germline CDR1 reads SGHNT; CDR2 reads YENEEA. With 1 base removed from V and 2 bases from J, the gap between germline ends came to 5 bases. The CDR3 loop reads CASSLVGNTGELFF. The CDR3 DNA reads TGTGCCAGCAGCTTAGTAGGTAACACCGGGGAGCTGTTTTTT.

This chain links TRBV4-3 with TRBJ1-1, with D possibly being TRBD1 (5 bases). The ends were cut back, 4 bases at V and 4 bases at J, with 10 bases in the middle. CDR1 LGHNA and CDR2 YSLEER come from the germline V gene. The CDR3 is 13 amino acids. The CDR3 reads CASSLGVSTEAFF. DNA of the CDR3: TGCGCCAGCAGCCTAGGGGTGAGCACTGAAGCTTTCTTT.

In its sample, this clone was seen a few times. The chain recombines TRBV29-1 with TRBJ1-4; the D gene is possibly TRBD1 (5 bases). Germline V gene lookup returns CDR1 SQVTM and CDR2 ANQGSEA. This CDR3 region has 12 residues. Trimming shortened V by 4 bases and J by 4 bases, and 7 bases separated the two germline ends. Here the CDR3 reads CSVGQYNEKLFF. The DNA for the CDR3 is TGCAGCGTTGGACAGTATAATGAAAAACTGTTTTTT.

The chain has TRBV2 and TRBJ2-1, with 11 positions matching TRBD2. Trimming at V came to 2 bases and at J to 8 bases, leaving 5 bases not matched to a gene. Per germline, CDR1 SNHLY and CDR2 FYNNEI. The CDR3 extends over 15 amino acids. CDR3 region: CASSERLAGFDEQFF. In DNA form, the CDR3 reads TGTGCCAGCAGTGAAAGACTAGCGGGGTTCGATGAGCAGTTCTTC.

The rearrangement links TRBV30 to TRBJ2-3, with D possibly called TRBD1 or TRBD2 (5 bases each). V shed 4 bases and J shed 1 base, with 15 bases lying between them. This CDR3 has 15 amino acids. The germline V gene has CDR1 GTSNPN and CDR2 SVGIG (reference sequence). For the CDR3, the DNA is TGTGCCTGGAAGGGCCCAGGGACCGGCACAGATACGCAGTATTTT. It is translated as CAWKGPGTGTDTQYF. Based on the CDR3 plus reference TRBV30 and TRBJ2-3, the full variable domain is SQTIHQWPATLVQPVGSPLSLECTVEGTSNPNLYWYRQAAGRGLQLLFYSVGIGQISSEVPQNLSASRPQDRQFILSSKKLLLSDSGFYLCAWKGPGTGTDTQYFGPGTRLTVL.